The rows below give T cell receptor beta chains drawn from one sample of a study of blood T cell repertoires in COVID-19. The table came from immunoSEQ multiplex PCR; TCRdb's copy has only in-frame clones and leaves some out. The repertoire holds about 390,000 clones, with 85% to 90% as singletons. The sequencing input was PBMCs or T cells enriched from blood (not recorded which). Every receptor here comes from a woman aged 50 to 60 who had recovered from COVID-19. CDR3s include the opening cysteine and the closing phenylalanine or tryptophan. D genes are given only for firm matches. Size is stated for part of the rows, as once, few or many counts, or as a class when the clone is expanded.

d_call,v_call,j_call,clone_size,cdr3_aa,cdr3_nt
NA,TRBV28,TRBJ2-3,NA,CASSLSGLRTDTQYF,TGTGCCAGCAGTTTATCGGGACTCCGCACAGATACGCAGTATTTT
TRBD1,TRBV4-1,TRBJ1-2,NA,CASSQGDRAYGYTF,TGCGCCAGCAGCCAAGGGGACAGAGCCTATGGCTACACCTTC
NA,TRBV2,TRBJ1-2,NA,CASSEEGWARTHGYTF,TGTGCCAGCAGTGAAGAGGGGTGGGCGCGGACGCATGGCTACACCTTC
TRBD1,TRBV4-2,TRBJ1-1,NA,CASSPIDRVANTEAFF,TGTGCCAGCAGTCCTATCGACAGGGTCGCGAACACTGAAGCTTTCTTT
TRBD1,TRBV2,TRBJ1-2,NA,CASSENRGGYGYTF,TGTGCCAGCAGTGAGAACAGGGGTGGGTATGGCTACACCTTC
NA,TRBV7-3,TRBJ1-5,NA,CASSLRDNNQPQHF,TGTGCCAGCAGCTTACGGGACAACAATCAGCCCCAGCATTTT
NA,TRBV2,TRBJ1-2,NA,CASTQEKGGGGYTF,TGTGCCAGCACACAAGAAAAGGGAGGTGGAGGCTACACCTTC
NA,TRBV7-2,TRBJ2-7,NA,CASSLNSGYEQYF,TGTGCCAGCAGCTTAAATTCGGGCTACGAGCAGTACTTC
NA,TRBV2,TRBJ2-3,NA,CASSSSTGWSTDTQYF,TGTGCCAGCAGTTCCTCCACAGGGTGGAGCACAGATACGCAGTATTTT
TRBD2,TRBV5-6,TRBJ2-2,NA,CASSLGGISRKLFF,TGTGCCAGCAGTTTGGGAGGGATCTCTAGGAAGCTGTTTTTT
TRBD1,TRBV3-1/TRBV3-2,TRBJ1-2,NA,CASSQLQGEGGYTF,TGTGCCAGCAGCCAACTACAGGGGGAAGGGGGCTACACCTTC
NA,TRBV7-9,TRBJ1-1,once,CASSLSRTTNTEAFF,TGTGCCAGCAGCTTATCCAGGACAACGAACACTGAAGCTTTCTTT
NA,TRBV7-9,TRBJ1-4,NA,CASTPMGAVDEKLFF,TGTGCCAGCACTCCCATGGGGGCTGTCGATGAAAAACTGTTTTTT
TRBD1,TRBV5-4,TRBJ1-2,NA,CASMQGARDGYTF,TGTGCCAGCATGCAGGGGGCGAGGGATGGCTACACCTTC